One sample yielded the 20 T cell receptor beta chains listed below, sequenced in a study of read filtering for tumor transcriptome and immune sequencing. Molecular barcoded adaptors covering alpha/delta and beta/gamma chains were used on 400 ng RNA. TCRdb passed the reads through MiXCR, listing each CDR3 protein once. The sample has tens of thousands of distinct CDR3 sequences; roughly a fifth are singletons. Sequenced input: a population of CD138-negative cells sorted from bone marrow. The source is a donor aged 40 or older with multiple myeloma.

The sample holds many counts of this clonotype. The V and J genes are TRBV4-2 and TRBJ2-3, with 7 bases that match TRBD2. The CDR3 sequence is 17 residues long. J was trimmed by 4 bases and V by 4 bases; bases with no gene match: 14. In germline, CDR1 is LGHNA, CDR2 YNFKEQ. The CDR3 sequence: CASSLKFGTGGADTQYF. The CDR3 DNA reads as TGTGCCAGCAGCCTCAAATTCGGGACTGGGGGGGCAGATACGCAGTATTTT.

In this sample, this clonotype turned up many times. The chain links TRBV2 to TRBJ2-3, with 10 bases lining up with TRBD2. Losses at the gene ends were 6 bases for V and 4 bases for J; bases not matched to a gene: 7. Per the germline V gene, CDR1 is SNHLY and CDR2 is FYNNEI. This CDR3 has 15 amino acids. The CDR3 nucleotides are TGTGCCAGCAGCCCGACTAGCGGGTCTTCAGATACGCAGTATTTT. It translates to CASSPTSGSSDTQYF. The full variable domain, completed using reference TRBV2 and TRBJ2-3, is EPEVTQTPSHQVTQMGQEVILRCVPISNHLYFYWYRQILGQKVEFLVSFYNNEISEKSEIFDDQFSVERPDGSNFTLKIRSTKLEDSAMYFCASSPTSGSSDTQYFGPGTRLTVL.

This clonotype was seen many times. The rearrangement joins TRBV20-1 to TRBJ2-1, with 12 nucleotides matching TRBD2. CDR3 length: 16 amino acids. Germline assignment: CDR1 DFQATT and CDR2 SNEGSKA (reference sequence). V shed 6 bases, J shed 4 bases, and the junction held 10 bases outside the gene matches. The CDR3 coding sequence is TGCAGTGCCCGGACTAGCGGGAAGTTGATTTACAATGAGCAGTTCTTC. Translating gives CSARTSGKLIYNEQFF.

This CDR3 is CARGLGTGWSQYF. CDR3 bases: TGTGCTAGGGGCCTAGGGACAGGTTGGTCCCAGTACTTC. V and J are TRBV12-5 and TRBJ2-5; 8 nucleotides line up with TRBD1. CDR3 length: 13 amino acids. The J segment lost 9 bases and the V segment lost 9 bases, leaving 12 bases of the junction unmatched. Germline CDR1 reads LGHNT; CDR2 reads FRNRAP.

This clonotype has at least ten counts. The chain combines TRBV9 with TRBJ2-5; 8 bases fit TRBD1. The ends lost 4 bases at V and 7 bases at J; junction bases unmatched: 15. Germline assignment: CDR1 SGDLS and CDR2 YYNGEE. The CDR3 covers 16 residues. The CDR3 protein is CASSPRSLGTGGTQYF. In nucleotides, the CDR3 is TGTGCCAGCAGCCCCCGCTCACTCGGGACAGGAGGGACCCAGTACTTC.

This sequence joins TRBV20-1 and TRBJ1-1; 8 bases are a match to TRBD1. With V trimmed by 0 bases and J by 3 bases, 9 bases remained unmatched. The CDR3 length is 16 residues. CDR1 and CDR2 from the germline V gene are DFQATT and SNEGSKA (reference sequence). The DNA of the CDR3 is TGCAGTGCTAGAGATGGGCGGTACAGGGGGGACACTGAAGCTTTCTTT. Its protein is CSARDGRYRGDTEAFF.

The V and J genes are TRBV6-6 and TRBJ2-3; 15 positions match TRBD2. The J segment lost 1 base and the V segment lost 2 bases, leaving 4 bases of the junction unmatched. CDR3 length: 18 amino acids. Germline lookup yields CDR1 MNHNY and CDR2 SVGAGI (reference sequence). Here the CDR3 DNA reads TGTGCCAGCAGTTACGGACTAGCGGGAGGGTTGGGCACAGATACGCAGTATTTT. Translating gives CASSYGLAGGLGTDTQYF.

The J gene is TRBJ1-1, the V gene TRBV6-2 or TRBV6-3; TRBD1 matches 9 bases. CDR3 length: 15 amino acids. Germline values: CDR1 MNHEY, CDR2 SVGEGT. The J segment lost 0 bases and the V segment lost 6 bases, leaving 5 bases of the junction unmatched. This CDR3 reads CASRRDREMNTEAFF. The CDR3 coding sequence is TGTGCCAGCAGGAGGGACAGGGAAATGAACACTGAAGCTTTCTTT.

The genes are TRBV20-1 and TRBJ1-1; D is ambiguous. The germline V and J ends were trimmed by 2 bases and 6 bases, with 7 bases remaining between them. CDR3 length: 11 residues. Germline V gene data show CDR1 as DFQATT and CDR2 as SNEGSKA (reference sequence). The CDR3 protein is CSARTGAEAFF. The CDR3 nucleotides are TGCAGTGCTAGAACCGGGGCTGAAGCTTTCTTT.

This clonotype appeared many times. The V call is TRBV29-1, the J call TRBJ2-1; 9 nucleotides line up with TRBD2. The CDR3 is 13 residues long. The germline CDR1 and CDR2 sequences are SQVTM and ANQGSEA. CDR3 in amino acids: CCRREGSYNEQFF. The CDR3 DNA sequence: TGCTGCAGGCGGGAGGGATCCTACAATGAGCAGTTCTTC.

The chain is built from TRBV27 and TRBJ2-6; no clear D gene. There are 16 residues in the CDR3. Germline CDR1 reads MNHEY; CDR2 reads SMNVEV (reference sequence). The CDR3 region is CANSPSLGSGANVLTF. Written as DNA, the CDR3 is TGTGCTAACAGTCCGTCCTTGGGCTCTGGGGCCAACGTCCTGACTTTC.

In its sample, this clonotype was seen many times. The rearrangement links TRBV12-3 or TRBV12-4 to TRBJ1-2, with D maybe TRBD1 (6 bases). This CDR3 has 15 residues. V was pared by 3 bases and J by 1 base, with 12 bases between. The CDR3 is CASSFRQGHNYGYTF. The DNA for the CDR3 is TGTGCCAGCAGTTTCAGGCAGGGACATAACTATGGCTACACCTTC.

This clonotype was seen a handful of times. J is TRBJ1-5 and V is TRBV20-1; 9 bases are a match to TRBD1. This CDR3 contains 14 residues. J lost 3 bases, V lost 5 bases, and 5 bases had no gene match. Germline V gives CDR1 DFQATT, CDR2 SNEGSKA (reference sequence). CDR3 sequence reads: CSAGGTGFNQPQHF. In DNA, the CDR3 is TGCAGTGCTGGGGGGACAGGGTTCAATCAGCCCCAGCATTTT.

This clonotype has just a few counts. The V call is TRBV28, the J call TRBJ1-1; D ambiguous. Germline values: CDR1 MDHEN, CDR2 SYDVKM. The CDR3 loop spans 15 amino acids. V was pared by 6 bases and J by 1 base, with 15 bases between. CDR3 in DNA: TGTGCCAGCAGCCCCCATTCGGCGGGGAACACTGAAGCTTTCTTT. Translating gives CASSPHSAGNTEAFF. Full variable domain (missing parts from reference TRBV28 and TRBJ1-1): DVKVTQSSRYLVKRTGEKVFLECVQDMDHENMFWYRQDPGLGLRLIYFSYDVKMKEKGDIPEGYSVSREKKERFSLILESASTNQTSMYLCASSPHSAGNTEAFFGQGTRLTVV.

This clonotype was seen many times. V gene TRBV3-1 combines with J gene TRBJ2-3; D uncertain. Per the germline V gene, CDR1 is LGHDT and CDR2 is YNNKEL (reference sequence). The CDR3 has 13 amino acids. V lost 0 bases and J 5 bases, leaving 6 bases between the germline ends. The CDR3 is CASSQDGVDTQYF. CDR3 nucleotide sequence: TGTGCCAGCAGCCAAGATGGTGTAGATACGCAGTATTTT.

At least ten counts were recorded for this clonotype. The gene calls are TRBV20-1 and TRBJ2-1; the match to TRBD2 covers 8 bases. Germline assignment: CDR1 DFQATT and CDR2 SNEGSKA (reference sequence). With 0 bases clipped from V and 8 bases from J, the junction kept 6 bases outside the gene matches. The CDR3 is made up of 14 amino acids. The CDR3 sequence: CSARESGSGDEQFF. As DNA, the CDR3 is TGCAGTGCTAGAGAAAGCGGGAGTGGGGATGAGCAGTTCTTC.

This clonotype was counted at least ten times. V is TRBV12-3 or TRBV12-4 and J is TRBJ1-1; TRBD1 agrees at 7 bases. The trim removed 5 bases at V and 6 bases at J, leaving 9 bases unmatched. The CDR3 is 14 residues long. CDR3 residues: CASSPGQAGAEAFF. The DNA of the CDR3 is TGTGCCAGCAGTCCCGGACAGGCTGGGGCTGAAGCTTTCTTT.

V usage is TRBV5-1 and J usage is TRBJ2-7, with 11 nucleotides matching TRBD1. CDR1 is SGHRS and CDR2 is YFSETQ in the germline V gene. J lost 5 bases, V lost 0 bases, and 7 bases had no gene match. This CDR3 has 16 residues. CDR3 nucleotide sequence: TGCGCCAGCAGCTTGGGTCGGGACAGGGGGTTCGACGAGCAGTACTTC. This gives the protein CASSLGRDRGFDEQYF.

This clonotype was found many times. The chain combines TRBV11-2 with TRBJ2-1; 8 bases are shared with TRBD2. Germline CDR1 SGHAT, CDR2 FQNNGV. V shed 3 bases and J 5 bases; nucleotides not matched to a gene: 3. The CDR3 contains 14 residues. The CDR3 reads CASSLRLANNEQFF. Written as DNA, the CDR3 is TGTGCCAGCAGCTTGCGACTAGCGAACAATGAGCAGTTCTTC.

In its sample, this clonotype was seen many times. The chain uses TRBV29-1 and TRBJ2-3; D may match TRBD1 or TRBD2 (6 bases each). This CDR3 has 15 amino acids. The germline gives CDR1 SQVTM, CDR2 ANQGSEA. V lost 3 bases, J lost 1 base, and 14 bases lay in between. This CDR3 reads CSVELQGGGTDTQYF. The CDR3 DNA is TGCAGCGTTGAGCTACAGGGCGGGGGCACAGATACGCAGTATTTT.